This T cell receptor beta chain comes out of a study of T cells after yellow fever vaccination. Across the whole study: Low-cell-number fractions were prepared with SMART-Seq v4 Ultra Low Input. Study results and limitations: It was the secondary response that reached its peak faster, day 5 versus 15, but it was weaker. Although most clonotypes did not, a small share appeared in both CD4 and CD8 compartments.

In germline, CDR1 is MNHEY, CDR2 SVGEGT. This CDR3 has 14 residues. V was pared by 7 bases and J by 2 bases, with 14 bases between. A few counts support this clonotype. Its antigen is as yet unknown. TCRdb ran MiXCR on the 5' RACE reads and lists one entry per CDR3 protein. The profile shows about 350,000 distinct CDR3 sequences, roughly 7.5% of them singletons. This sequence was found in a man aged 18 to 35 who received the YFV17D yellow fever vaccine. The gene calls are TRBV6-2 or TRBV6-3 and TRBJ1-1, with D unclear. This specimen was PBMCs, taken roughly 45 days after the first yellow fever vaccination. In nucleotides, the CDR3 is TGTGCCAGCATAAATAATGAGGTCAACACTGAAGCTTTCTTT. Its protein is CASINNEVNTEAFF.